This T cell receptor beta chain stems from a study of blood T cell repertoires in COVID-19. The overall study: Some COVID-19 samples were acute and others convalescent; all came from the United States, Italy and Spain. PBMCs, B-cell-depleted T cells, or T cells provided the cDNA or gDNA that made up the material.

Original methodology: Reference gene primer amplification gave estimated nucleated cell counts. Sequenced by immunoSEQ multiplex PCR; TCRdb stores in-frame clones only, minus some. V and J calls and clone size come straight from that table; D and trimming were deduced from the DNA. The sample has over 200,000 clones, approximately 88% seen once; the top ten hold around 6.5%. This CDR3 contains 19 residues. Trimming took 2 bases from V and 6 from J; bases not matched to a gene: 19. Germline V gene sequence: CDR1 SGHTA, CDR2 FQGNSA. The gene calls are TRBV7-2 and TRBJ2-7; TRBD2 matches at 10 bases. The sequencing input was peripheral blood. This TCR was recovered from a man between 60 and 75 years old who had recovered from COVID-19. This CDR3 reads CASSLNPPIAGGPTSEQYF. CDR3 nucleotides: TGTGCCAGCAGCTTAAACCCCCCTATAGCGGGAGGCCCCACTTCCGAGCAGTACTTC.